This TCR beta chain was captured in a study of blood T cell repertoires in COVID-19. Study context: Nucleic acid was either cDNA or gDNA, and it came from T cells, B-cell-depleted T cells, or PBMCs.

Methods used by the authors: Cell counts per sample came from amplifying reference gene primers. The assay was immunoSEQ multiplex PCR, and TCRdb's table has in-frame clones only and misses some. That table gives V, J and clone size, and the DNA gave D and trimming. The sample records fewer than 55,000 clones, 84% being singletons. The CDR3 covers 13 residues. Germline loops: CDR1 SGDLS, CDR2 YYNGEE. Between the trimmed V and J ends, which lost 4 bases and 5 bases, there was a span of 12 bases. The rearrangement uses TRBV9 and TRBJ1-2; possibly TRBD1 for D (6 bases). The sample consisted of peripheral blood. The TCR was taken from a man aged 50 to 60 with acute or convalescent COVID-19. The DNA of the CDR3 is TGTGCCAGCAGCAGAGAAGACAGGTATGGCTACACCTTC. Translated, it gives CASSREDRYGYTF. The entire variable domain, with the rest obtained from reference TRBV9 and TRBJ1-2, is as follows: DSGVTQTPKHLITATGQRVTLRCSPRSGDLSVYWYQQSLDQGLQFLIQYYNGEERAKGNILERFSAQQFPDLHSELNLSSLELGDSALYFCASSREDRYGYTFGSGTRLTVV.